What follows describes a single TCR beta chain. As yet, its antigen is unknown. The sample originates from a study of T cells in Graves' hyperthyroidism and ophthalmopathy. Study results and caveats: Using 13 V-J features, a model discriminated ophthalmopathy from stable hyperthyroidism.

Recently diagnosed hyperthyroidism of less than 2 months' duration affected patients aged 18 to 65. Lactation, pregnancy, other autoimmune disease or uncontrolled infection led to exclusion of patients. In making diagnoses, clinical symptoms, serum thyroxine and TRAb, thyroid ultrasound and orbital computed tomography were all used. Using RNA transcripts as the source, TCR beta CDR3 regions were amplified. When the TCR CDR3 underwent first-round RT-PCR, the HTBI primer set was used. Each CDR3 protein gets one entry after TCRdb re-called the multiplex PCR reads with MiXCR. The sample holds around 620,000 distinct CDR3 sequences, 15% to 20% seen once. Germline V CDR1 and CDR2: LGHNA, YSLEER. This CDR3 comprises 15 residues. The ends were cut back, 5 bases at V and 10 bases at J, with 20 bases in the middle.

Sequencing was carried out using blood. The clonotype was recovered from a woman aged 25 to 39 with Graves' hyperthyroidism. The chain links TRBV4-3 to TRBJ2-2; D is possibly TRBD2 (5 bases). The CDR3 DNA reads TGCGCCAGCAGCTACGCCTCCCGGGGAGCGGTGGAGCTGTTTTTT. As protein: CASSYASRGAVELFF.